These 10 T cell receptor beta chains came from one sample sequenced in a study of shared clonotypes between healthy human individuals. TCRdb keeps only in-frame clones here, not all; method: immunoSEQ multiplex PCR. The sample shows about 380,000 clones, 96% of them seen only once. Source material: memory CD8+ T cells sorted from blood. This sample's subset: CD45RO+ cells pooled with CCR7-negative TemRA cells. These receptor sequences come from a young man in good health.

The rearrangement joins TRBV10-3 to TRBJ2-1, with D maybe TRBD2 (6 bases). The length of the CDR3 is 17 residues. V lost 3 bases to trimming and J lost 5 bases, with 20 bases between them. In germline, CDR1 is ENHRY, CDR2 SYGVKD. The CDR3 sequence is CAISDYSGGFLHNEQFF. DNA of the CDR3: TGTGCCATCAGTGATTATTCCGGGGGTTTCCTACACAATGAGCAGTTCTTC.

This chain links TRBV6-6 with TRBJ1-2, with D possibly TRBD1 on 6 matching bases. The germline V gene has CDR1 MNHNY and CDR2 SVGAGI (reference sequence). The CDR3 has 13 residues. V shed 6 bases and J shed 4 bases, with 12 bases lying between them. The CDR3 spells CASRPTGFYGYTF. The CDR3 DNA reads TGTGCCAGCAGGCCGACAGGATTCTATGGCTACACCTTC.

The chain is built from TRBV6-1 and TRBJ2-1, with TRBD1 identical over 12 bases. The CDR3 consists of 14 residues. Germline V lookup: CDR1 MNHNS, CDR2 SASEGT. J lost 9 bases, V lost 5 bases, and 5 bases had no gene match. The CDR3 here is CASSRDRGPTEQFF. The CDR3 nucleotides are TGTGCCAGCAGTCGGGACAGGGGGCCAACTGAGCAGTTCTTC.

CDR3: CASRGGHQDTQYF. CDR3 coding DNA: TGTGCCAGTAGAGGGGGGCATCAAGATACGCAGTATTTT. The genes are TRBV19 and TRBJ2-3; D tentatively fits TRBD1 or TRBD2 (6 bases each). CDR1 is LNHDA, CDR2 SQIVND, per germline (reference sequence). The CDR3 runs 13 residues. Trimming removed 6 bases from V and 5 bases from J, with 12 bases in between.

The CDR3 sequence is CATSTSRSYEQYF. The CDR3 DNA follows: TGTGCCACCAGCACCAGCAGAAGCTACGAGCAGTACTTC. This chain links TRBV15 with TRBJ2-7; D is undetermined. Germline V gives CDR1 LNHNV, CDR2 YYDKDF (reference sequence). Trimming cost V 4 bases and J 3 bases, with 10 bases left between them. The CDR3 consists of 13 residues. Full variable domain (remainder filled in from reference TRBV15 and TRBJ2-7): DAMVIQNPRYQVTQFGKPVTLSCSQTLNHNVMYWYQQKSSQAPKLLFHYYDKDFNNEADTPDNFQSRRPNTSFCFLDIRSPGLGDTAMYLCATSTSRSYEQYFGPGTRLTVT.

The chain links TRBV10-2 to TRBJ1-2, with 7 positions matching TRBD1. Germline V lookup: CDR1 WSHSY, CDR2 SAAADI. This CDR3 is 13 amino acids long. J lost 4 bases, V lost 5 bases, and 4 bases had no gene match. The chain's CDR3 is CASSSGGFYGYTF. CDR3 DNA sequence: TGCGCCAGCAGTTCAGGGGGATTCTATGGCTACACCTTC.

The genes are TRBV10-3 and TRBJ1-5, with TRBD1 as a possible D gene (5 bases). V lost 11 bases, J lost 3 bases, and 20 bases lay in between. Germline-derived CDR1 and CDR2 are ENHRY and SYGVKD. The CDR3 loop spans 15 amino acids. The chain's CDR3 is CAASQGWTDNQPQHF. CDR3 in DNA: TGTGCCGCCAGCCAGGGATGGACTGACAATCAGCCCCAGCATTTT.

V is TRBV5-4 and J is TRBJ2-7, with 11 bases lining up with TRBD2. Trimming at V came to 0 bases and at J to 6 bases, leaving 11 bases not matched to a gene. The CDR3 consists of 17 residues. Germline V gene sequence: CDR1 SGHNT, CDR2 YYREEE (reference sequence). The CDR3, as DNA: TGTGCCAGCAGCTTGGTTTCGGTGGTGCTAGCGGGAGGCGAGCAGTACTTC. It is translated as CASSLVSVVLAGGEQYF.

This chain connects TRBV28 to TRBJ1-4; no clear D gene. Trimming took 6 bases from V and 3 from J, leaving 17 bases between them. The CDR3 is 16 residues long. Germline V gene sequence: CDR1 MDHEN, CDR2 SYDVKM. The CDR3, as DNA: TGTGCCAGCAGCCTTCTCGCGGACCCTCCTAATGAAAAACTGTTTTTT. This codes for CASSLLADPPNEKLFF.

The sample holds one count of this clone. The chain couples TRBV5-4 to TRBJ2-3; D gene unclear. Germline assignment: CDR1 SGHNT and CDR2 YYREEE (reference sequence). V was cut by 1 base and J by 4 bases, with 13 bases left in between. The CDR3 has 15 residues. CDR3 sequence reads: CASSLRNPDPDTQYF. CDR3 DNA sequence: TGTGCCAGCAGCTTGAGGAATCCTGACCCAGATACGCAGTATTTT.